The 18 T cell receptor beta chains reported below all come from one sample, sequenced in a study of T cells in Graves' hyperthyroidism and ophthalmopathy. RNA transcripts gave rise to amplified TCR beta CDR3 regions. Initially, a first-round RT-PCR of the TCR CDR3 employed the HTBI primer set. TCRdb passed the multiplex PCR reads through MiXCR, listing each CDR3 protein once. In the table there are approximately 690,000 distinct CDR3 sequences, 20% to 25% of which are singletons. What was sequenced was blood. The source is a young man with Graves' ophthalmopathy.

Here the CDR3 DNA reads TGCGCCAGCAGCTCTACGACGGACGTCTCCTACGAGCAGTACTTC. Amino acids: CASSSTTDVSYEQYF. The rearrangement joins TRBV5-1 to TRBJ2-7; D unclear. CDR3 length: 15 residues. The V end was cut by 3 bases, the J end by 0 bases, with 13 bases between. Germline loops: CDR1 SGHRS, CDR2 YFSETQ.

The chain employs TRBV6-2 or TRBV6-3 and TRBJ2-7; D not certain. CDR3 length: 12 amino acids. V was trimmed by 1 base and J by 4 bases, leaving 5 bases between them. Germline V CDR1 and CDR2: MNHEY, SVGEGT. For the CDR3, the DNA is TGTGCCAGCAGTTACTATACATACGAGCAGTACTTC. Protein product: CASSYYTYEQYF.

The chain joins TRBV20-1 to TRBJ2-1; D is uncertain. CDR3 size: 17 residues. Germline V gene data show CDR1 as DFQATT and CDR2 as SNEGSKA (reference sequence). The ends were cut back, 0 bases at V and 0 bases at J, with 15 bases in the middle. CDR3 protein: CSARDVSEASSYNEQFF. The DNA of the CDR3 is TGCAGTGCTAGAGATGTGTCTGAGGCTAGCTCCTACAATGAGCAGTTCTTC.

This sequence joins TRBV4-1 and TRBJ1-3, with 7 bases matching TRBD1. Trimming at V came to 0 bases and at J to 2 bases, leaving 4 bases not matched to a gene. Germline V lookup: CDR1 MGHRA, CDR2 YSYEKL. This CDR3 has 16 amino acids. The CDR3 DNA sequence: TGCGCCAGCAGCCAAGAGTCAGGGGGAGCTGGAAACACCATATATTTT. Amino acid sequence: CASSQESGGAGNTIYF.

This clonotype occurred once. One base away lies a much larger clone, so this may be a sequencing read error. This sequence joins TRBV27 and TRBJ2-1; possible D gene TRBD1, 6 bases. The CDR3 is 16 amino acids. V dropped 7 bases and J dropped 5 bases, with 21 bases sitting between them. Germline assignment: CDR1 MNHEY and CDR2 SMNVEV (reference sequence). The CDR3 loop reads CASTGEDSRANNEQFF. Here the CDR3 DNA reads TGTGCCAGCACAGGAGAGGACAGCCGCGCCAACAATGAGCAGTTCTTC.

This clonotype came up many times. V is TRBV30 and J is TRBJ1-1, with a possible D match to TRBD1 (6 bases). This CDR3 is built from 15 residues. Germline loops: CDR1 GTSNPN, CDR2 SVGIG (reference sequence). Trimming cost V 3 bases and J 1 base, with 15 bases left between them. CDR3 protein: CAWRDTGTPNTEAFF. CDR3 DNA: TGTGCCTGGAGAGACACCGGGACACCGAACACTGAAGCTTTCTTT.

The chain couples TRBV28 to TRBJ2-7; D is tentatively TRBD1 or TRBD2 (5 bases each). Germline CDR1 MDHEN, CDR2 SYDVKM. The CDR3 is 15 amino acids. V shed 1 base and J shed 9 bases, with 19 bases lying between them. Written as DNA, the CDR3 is TGTGCCAGCAGTTTATACGGGACGACGTACCTCGGGCAGTACTTC. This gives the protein CASSLYGTTYLGQYF.

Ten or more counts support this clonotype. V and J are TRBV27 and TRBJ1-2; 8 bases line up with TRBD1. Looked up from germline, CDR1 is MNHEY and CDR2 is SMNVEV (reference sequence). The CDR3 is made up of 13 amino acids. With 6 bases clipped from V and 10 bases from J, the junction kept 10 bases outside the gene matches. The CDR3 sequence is CASRLEAGGIYTF. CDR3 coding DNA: TGTGCCAGCAGATTGGAGGCAGGGGGCATCTACACCTTC.

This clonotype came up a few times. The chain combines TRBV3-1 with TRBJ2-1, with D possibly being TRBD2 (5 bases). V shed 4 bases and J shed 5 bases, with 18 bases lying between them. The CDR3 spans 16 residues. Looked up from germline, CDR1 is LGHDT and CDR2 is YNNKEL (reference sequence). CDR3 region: CASSPTPFPTNNEQFF. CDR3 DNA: TGTGCCAGCAGCCCGACCCCCTTCCCGACTAACAATGAGCAGTTCTTC.

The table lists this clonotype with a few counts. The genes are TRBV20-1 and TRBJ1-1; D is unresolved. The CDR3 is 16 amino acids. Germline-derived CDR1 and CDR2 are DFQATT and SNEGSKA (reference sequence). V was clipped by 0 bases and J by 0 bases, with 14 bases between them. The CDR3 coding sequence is TGCAGTGCTAGAGATAAACGTTACGGGGTGAACACTGAAGCTTTCTTT. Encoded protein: CSARDKRYGVNTEAFF.

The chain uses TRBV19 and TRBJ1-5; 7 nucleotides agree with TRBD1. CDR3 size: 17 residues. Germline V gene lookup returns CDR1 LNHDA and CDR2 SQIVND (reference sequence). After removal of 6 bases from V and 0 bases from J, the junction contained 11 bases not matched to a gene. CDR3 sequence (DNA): TGTGCCAGTAGCACAGGGGCCTTCGTAAATAGCAATCAGCCCCAGCATTTT. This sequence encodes CASSTGAFVNSNQPQHF.

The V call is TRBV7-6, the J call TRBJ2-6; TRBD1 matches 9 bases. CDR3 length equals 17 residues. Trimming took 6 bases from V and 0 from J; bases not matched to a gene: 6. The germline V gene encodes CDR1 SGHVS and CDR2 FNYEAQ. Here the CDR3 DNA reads TGTGCCAGCAGTCCAAGGACAGGGGACTCTGGGGCCAACGTCCTGACTTTC. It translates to CASSPRTGDSGANVLTF.

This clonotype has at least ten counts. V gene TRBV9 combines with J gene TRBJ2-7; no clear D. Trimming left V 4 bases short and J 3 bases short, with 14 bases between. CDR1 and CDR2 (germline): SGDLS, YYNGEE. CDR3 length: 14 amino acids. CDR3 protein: CASSPGSTGYEQYF. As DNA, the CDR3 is TGTGCCAGCAGCCCCGGGTCCACCGGCTACGAGCAGTACTTC.

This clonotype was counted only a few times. This chain's CDR3 is CASSIAGESSYNEQFF. The DNA for the CDR3 is TGTGCCAGCAGCATCGCGGGGGAGAGCTCCTACAATGAGCAGTTCTTC. The chain links TRBV5-4 to TRBJ2-1; 7 bases are shared with TRBD2. Losses at the gene ends were 4 bases for V and 0 bases for J; bases not matched to a gene: 7. Germline V lookup: CDR1 SGHNT, CDR2 YYREEE (reference sequence). There are 16 residues in the CDR3. Combining the CDR3 with reference TRBV5-4 and TRBJ2-1 gives the whole variable domain ETGVTQSPTHLIKTRGQQVTLRCSSQSGHNTVSWYQQALGQGPQFIFQYYREEENGRGNFPPRFSGLQFPNYSSELNVNALELDDSALYLCASSIAGESSYNEQFFGPGTRLTVL.

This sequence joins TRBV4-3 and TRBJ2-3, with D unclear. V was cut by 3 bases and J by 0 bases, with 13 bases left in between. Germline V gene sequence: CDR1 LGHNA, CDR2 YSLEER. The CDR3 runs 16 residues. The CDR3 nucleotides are TGCGCCAGCAGCCACGTCGGAGCAACTAGCACAGATACGCAGTATTTT. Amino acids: CASSHVGATSTDTQYF.

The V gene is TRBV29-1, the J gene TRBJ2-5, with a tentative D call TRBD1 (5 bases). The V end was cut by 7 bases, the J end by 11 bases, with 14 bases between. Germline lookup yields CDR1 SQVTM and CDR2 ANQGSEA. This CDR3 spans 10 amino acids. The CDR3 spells CSAVGQAQYF. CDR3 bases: TGCAGCGCTGTCGGACAAGCTCAGTACTTC.

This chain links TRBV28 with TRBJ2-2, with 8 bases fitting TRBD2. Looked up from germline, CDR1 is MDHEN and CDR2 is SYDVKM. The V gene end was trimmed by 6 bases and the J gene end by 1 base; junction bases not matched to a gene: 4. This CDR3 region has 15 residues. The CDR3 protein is CASSPSGLNTGELFF. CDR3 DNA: TGTGCCAGCAGCCCTAGCGGGCTGAACACCGGGGAGCTGTTTTTT.

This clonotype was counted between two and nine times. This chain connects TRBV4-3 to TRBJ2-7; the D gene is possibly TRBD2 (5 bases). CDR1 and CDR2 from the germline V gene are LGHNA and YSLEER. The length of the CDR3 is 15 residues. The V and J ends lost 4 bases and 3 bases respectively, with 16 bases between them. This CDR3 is CASSLSTKLVYEQYF. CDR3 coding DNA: TGCGCCAGCAGCCTTTCAACTAAACTAGTCTACGAGCAGTACTTC.